A selection of T cell receptor beta chains follows, all from one sample in a study of glioma-infiltrating T cells. A single record per CDR3 protein comes from TCRdb applying MiXCR to the multiplex PCR reads. This table holds roughly 350,000 distinct CDR3 sequences, roughly two fifths found once. Sequencing was performed on glioma tissue, nonneoplastic brain tissue, or PBMCs (not recorded which). Receptor source: a human donor with low-grade glioma or glioblastoma, undergoing nonglioma brain surgery, or in good health (not recorded which). The CDR3 runs from the conserved cysteine through the conserved F or W. The D gene is left open where the match is weak. Size tells how often a clone was seen (once, few, many) or the class of an expanded clone, and some rows leave it out.

>TRBV29-1|TRBJ1-5|.|TRBD1
CSAGTGSNQPQHF
TGCAGCGCCGGGACAGGGAGCAATCAGCCCCAGCATTTT
>TRBV2|TRBJ1-2|.|.
CASSEGRGSYGYIF
TGTGCCAGCAGTGAGGGGAGGGGCAGTTATGGCTACATCTTC
>TRBV7-2|TRBJ2-3|.|TRBD1
CASSIGTAQYF
TGTGCCAGCAGCATAGGGACAGCGCAGTATTTT
>TRBV3-1|TRBJ1-1|many|.
CASSQVGATTEAFF
TGTGCCAGCAGCCAAGTGGGGGCAACGACTGAAGCTTTCTTT
>TRBV24-1|TRBJ2-1|few|TRBD2
CATSDLRTSGRANEQFF
TGTGCCACCAGTGACCTGCGGACTAGCGGGAGGGCCAATGAGCAGTTCTTC
>TRBV3-1|TRBJ2-5|.|TRBD1
CASSPIFGTGGEETQYF
TGTGCCAGCAGCCCCATCTTCGGGACAGGGGGCGAAGAGACCCAGTACTTC
>TRBV27|TRBJ1-5|.|.
CASSLSVGNQPQHF
TGTGCCAGCAGTTTATCGGTCGGAAATCAGCCCCAGCATTTT
>TRBV20-1|TRBJ2-7|.|TRBD2
CSAKTSGIRFSYEQYF
TGCAGTGCTAAGACTAGCGGCATCCGTTTCTCCTACGAGCAGTACTTC
>TRBV4-1|TRBJ2-7|.|.
CTSSLGLNSYEQYF
TGCACCAGCAGCCTCGGACTGAACTCCTACGAGCAGTACTTC
>TRBV20-1|TRBJ2-1|.|TRBD2
CSATLSAGGTYYNEQFF
TGCAGTGCTACCCTGTCTGCGGGAGGGACCTACTACAATGAGCAGTTCTTC
>TRBV11-3|TRBJ2-2|.|.
CASSRTPQGTGELFF
TGTGCCAGCAGCCGGACTCCTCAGGGGACCGGGGAGCTGTTTTTT
>TRBV12-3/TRBV12-4|TRBJ1-5|.|TRBD1
CASSLEQGASNQPQHF
TGTGCCAGCAGTTTAGAACAGGGGGCAAGCAATCAGCCCCAGCATTTT
>TRBV5-1|TRBJ1-1|few|.
CASTPGGPEAFF
TGCGCCAGCACCCCCGGCGGTCCTGAAGCTTTCTTT
>TRBV7-4|TRBJ1-1|.|.
CASSLAGTLNTEAFF
TGTGCCAGCAGCTTAGCAGGGACATTGAACACTGAAGCTTTCTTT
>TRBV28|TRBJ2-1|many|TRBD1
CASTAGRGTEQFF
TGTGCCAGCACCGCCGGCAGGGGGACTGAGCAGTTCTTC
>TRBV6-1|TRBJ1-2|many|.
CASSYGRDGYTF
TGTGCCAGCAGTTATGGAAGGGACGGCTACACCTTC
>TRBV20-1|TRBJ1-5|.|.
CSARRRGNQPQHF
TGCAGTGCTAGAAGGCGGGGCAATCAGCCCCAGCATTTT
>TRBV28|TRBJ2-5|few|.
CASRIQGIRGETQYF
TGTGCCAGCAGGATACAGGGAATTCGGGGAGAGACCCAGTACTTC
>TRBV4-1|TRBJ2-5|.|.
CASSQGWGLGIQETQYF
TGCGCCAGCAGCCAAGGATGGGGTTTAGGGATCCAAGAGACCCAGTACTTC
>TRBV7-2|TRBJ2-1|.|TRBD1
CASSRYRGTAGNEQFF
TGTGCCAGCAGCAGATACAGGGGCACCGCTGGCAATGAGCAGTTCTTC
>TRBV6-1|TRBJ2-3|.|TRBD2
CASSRLAGLTDTKYF
TGTGCCAGCAGTAGACTAGCGGGACTCACAGATACGAAGTATTTT
>TRBV5-4|TRBJ2-3|once|TRBD2
CASSSTSSGSTDTQYF
TGTGCCAGCAGCTCCACCTCTAGCGGGAGTACAGATACGCAGTATTTT
>TRBV20-1|TRBJ2-3|few|TRBD1
CSATGQGAHFSTDTQYF
TGCAGTGCCACAGGACAGGGGGCGCATTTTAGCACAGATACGCAGTATTTT
>TRBV6-2/TRBV6-3|TRBJ1-1|few|TRBD1
CASSYPPGQGLGAFF
TGTGCCAGCAGTTACCCGCCGGGACAGGGCCTAGGAGCTTTCTTT
>TRBV10-3|TRBJ2-7|.|TRBD2
CATTTSLTSYEQYF
TGTGCCACCACGACTAGCCTGACATCCTACGAGCAGTACTTC
>TRBV7-9|TRBJ2-5|few|.
CASSLASRQETQYF
TGTGCCAGCAGCTTAGCCAGCAGGCAAGAGACCCAGTACTTC
>TRBV25-1|TRBJ2-7|.|.
CASSNHTRTSSYNEQYF
TGTGCCAGCAGTAACCATACTAGAACGAGCTCCTACAATGAGCAGTACTTC
>TRBV4-3|TRBJ1-2|.|.
CASSLETGTYGYTF
TGCGCCAGCAGCTTAGAGACAGGAACTTATGGCTACACCTTC
>TRBV20-1|TRBJ2-4|.|.
CGASTGPGLVIAKNIQYF
TGCGGTGCTTCGACAGGGCCGGGACTAGTAATCGCCAAAAACATTCAGTACTTC
>TRBV20-1|TRBJ1-2|many|.
CSALQDSGGYTF
TGCAGTGCTCTACAGGACTCCGGCGGCTACACCTTC
>TRBV18|TRBJ1-2|.|.
CARSPQSGYGYTF
TGTGCCAGGTCACCACAGTCTGGGTATGGCTACACCTTC
>TRBV7-2|TRBJ2-1|few|TRBD2
CASSPRLAVSYNEQFF
TGTGCCAGCAGCCCTAGACTAGCGGTATCCTACAATGAGCAGTTCTTC
>TRBV7-2|TRBJ1-5|once|.
CASSPGIRESKPQHF
TGTGCCAGCAGCCCGGGTATCAGGGAAAGTAAGCCCCAGCACTTT
>TRBV25-1|TRBJ2-1|.|TRBD2
CASSELTSGRGNEQFF
TGTGCCAGCAGTGAATTGACTAGCGGGAGGGGGAATGAGCAGTTCTTC
>TRBV19|TRBJ1-1|.|.
CASSIRCREVPEAFF
TGTGCCAGTAGTATTCGTTGCAGGGAGGTCCCTGAAGCTTTCTTT
>TRBV27|TRBJ2-1|many|TRBD2
CASSTPLAGGTYNEQFF
TGTGCCAGCAGTACGCCCCTCGCGGGAGGAACCTACAATGAGCAGTTCTTC
>TRBV6-9|TRBJ2-2|.|.
CASSFGVRWTGELFF
TGTGCCAGCAGTTTTGGGGTTCGGTGGACCGGGGAGCTGTTTTTT
>TRBV2|TRBJ2-2|.|TRBD2
CASSGRDYTTGELFF
TGTGCCAGCAGTGGAAGGGACTATACGACCGGGGAGCTGTTTTTT
>TRBV27|TRBJ2-7|.|TRBD1
CAGSLSQTGAREQYF
TGTGCCGGCAGTTTATCTCAGACAGGGGCGCGGGAGCAGTACTTC
>TRBV4-2|TRBJ1-1|.|TRBD1
CASSRRQGQSTEAFF
TGTGCCAGCAGCCGGAGACAGGGCCAGAGCACTGAAGCTTTCTTT
>TRBV28|TRBJ1-1|.|.
CASSFPTTNTEALF
TGTGCCAGCAGTTTCCCCACAACGAACACTGAAGCTCTCTTT
>TRBV5-1|TRBJ2-7|.|.
CASSFNDGEQYF
TGCGCCAGCAGCTTTAACGATGGGGAGCAGTACTTC
>TRBV7-9|TRBJ2-7|.|.
CASSATAPEQYF
TGTGCCAGCAGCGCTACGGCGCCCGAGCAGTACTTC
>TRBV4-1|TRBJ1-1|few|.
CASTVNRLNTEAFF
TGCGCCAGTACAGTTAACAGGTTGAACACTGAAGCTTTCTTT
>TRBV27|TRBJ1-6|many|.
CASRFGTGSDSPLHF
TGTGCCAGCAGGTTTGGAACAGGCAGCGATTCACCCCTCCACTTT
>TRBV27|TRBJ2-1|.|.
CAISDFDRSAYNEQFF
TGTGCCATCAGTGATTTTGACCGAAGCGCCTACAATGAGCAGTTCTTC
>TRBV20-1|TRBJ2-4|.|TRBD1
CSAREGTGGDAKNIQYF
TGCAGTGCTAGAGAAGGGACAGGGGGTGACGCCAAAAACATTCAGTACTTC
>TRBV6-2/TRBV6-3|TRBJ1-5|.|.
CASSYLWGGDQPQHF
TGTGCCAGCAGTTACCTTTGGGGGGGAGATCAGCCCCAGCATTTT
>TRBV6-6|TRBJ2-1|.|TRBD2
CAISESPSGRFSYNEKFF
TGTGCCATCAGTGAGTCTCCTAGCGGGAGATTTTCCTACAATGAGAAGTTCTTC
>TRBV2|TRBJ1-2|many|.
CASSRTENYGYTF
TGTGCCAGCAGTCGGACAGAAAACTATGGCTACACCTTC
>TRBV6-2/TRBV6-3|TRBJ2-1|.|TRBD2
CASSNLPGGRYNEQFF
TGTGCCAGCAGTAACCTACCGGGAGGAAGATACAATGAGCAGTTCTTC
>TRBV6-1|TRBJ1-2|few|.
CASSRGRIYGYTF
TGTGCCAGCAGCCGGGGACGGATCTATGGCTACACCTTC
>TRBV20-1|TRBJ2-7|few|TRBD2
CSASLTGRVYEQYF
TGCAGTGCTAGTTTGACCGGGAGGGTCTACGAGCAGTACTTC
>TRBV7-2|TRBJ2-1|.|TRBD1
CASSFGQGSNEQFF
TGTGCCAGCAGCTTTGGACAGGGTAGCAATGAGCAGTTCTTC
>TRBV7-9|TRBJ1-1|.|.
CASSLSLFANTEAFF
TGTGCCAGCAGCTTAAGTCTATTTGCGAACACTGAAGCTTTCTTT
>TRBV2|TRBJ2-2|.|TRBD1
CASSARDRHTRELFF
TGTGCCAGCAGCGCTCGGGACAGGCACACCAGGGAGCTGTTTTTT
>TRBV3-1|TRBJ2-1|.|.
CASSQDGSSSARPSYNEQFF
TGTGCCAGCAGCCAAGATGGTAGCTCCTCCGCCCGGCCCTCCTACAATGAGCAGTTCTTC
>TRBV27|TRBJ2-3|many|TRBD2
CASSSVLGGSSQYF
TGTGCCAGCAGTTCAGTGTTGGGCGGGAGCAGTCAGTATTTT
>TRBV20-1|TRBJ2-1|.|TRBD2
CSAPHPGLAGVDSYNEQFF
TGCAGTGCTCCTCACCCTGGACTAGCGGGAGTAGACTCCTACAATGAGCAGTTCTTC